This T cell receptor beta chain was recorded in a study of T cells in Graves' hyperthyroidism and ophthalmopathy. At least 3 on the Clinical Activity Score was recorded for ophthalmopathy patients, who also had NOSPECS grade at least 4 and duration under 3 months. Amplification targeted TCR beta CDR3 regions from RNA transcripts. Using the HTBI primer set, a first-round RT-PCR was run on the TCR CDR3. TCRdb re-derived calls from the multiplex PCR reads in MiXCR, one entry per CDR3 protein. The sample has some 300,000 distinct CDR3 sequences; roughly 20% are singletons. CDR1 is LNHDA, CDR2 SQIVND, per germline (reference sequence). Trimming removed 4 bases at V and 2 bases at J, with 15 bases between. The CDR3 consists of 15 residues.

The J gene is TRBJ2-7, the V gene TRBV19, with D uncertain. Sequenced input: blood. The origin of this receptor is a man between 45 and 60 years old with Graves' ophthalmopathy. The chain's CDR3 is CASSTTSGNPYEQYF. The CDR3 DNA sequence: TGTGCCAGTAGTACGACCTCGGGCAACCCCTACGAGCAGTACTTC. Combining the CDR3 with reference TRBV19 and TRBJ2-7 gives the whole variable domain DGGITQSPKYLFRKEGQNVTLSCEQNLNHDAMYWYRQDPGQGLRLIYYSQIVNDFQKGDIAEGYSVSREKKESFPLTVTSAQKNPTAFYLCASSTTSGNPYEQYFGPGTRLTVT.